Each of the 30 T cell receptor beta chains below was sequenced from the same sample in a study of shared clonotypes between healthy human individuals. Method: immunoSEQ multiplex PCR; TCRdb's copy keeps in-frame clones and lacks some. The table includes under 2.5 million clones, 92% detected once. The sequenced sample was naive CD4+ T cells from PBMCs. Subset of the sample: CD45RA+ positively selected. These receptors all come from a man aged 18 to 29 in good health. Some clones in this sample may be carry-over from other donors' samples.

This clone was seen only a few times. The CDR3 bases are TGTGCCAGCAGTGAATTTCGGGTAGCTGAAGCTTTCTTT. Protein sequence: CASSEFRVAEAFF. The J gene is TRBJ1-1, the V gene TRBV6-1; the D is unclear. V was trimmed by 2 bases and J by 6 bases, leaving 10 bases between them. The CDR3 spans 13 residues. Germline V gives CDR1 MNHNS, CDR2 SASEGT.

Details on this clone: Other DNA sequences in the sample encode the same CDR3. V usage is TRBV28 and J usage is TRBJ2-7; maybe TRBD1 (6 bases). This CDR3 spans 13 amino acids. V was shortened by 6 bases and J by 3 bases, with 12 bases between the two germline ends. CDR1 is MDHEN and CDR2 is SYDVKM in the germline V gene. CDR3 sequence reads: CASRPGQNYEQYF. The DNA of the CDR3 is TGTGCCAGCAGACCCGGACAGAACTACGAGCAGTACTTC.

The V gene is TRBV11-3, the J gene TRBJ2-4; TRBD1 or TRBD2 may be the D gene (5 bases each). V was pared by 5 bases and J by 9 bases, with 14 bases between. The CDR3 covers 13 residues. Germline V CDR1 and CDR2: SGHNT, YENEEA. DNA of the CDR3: TGTGCCAGCAGCAGATTACAGGACTCCATTCAGTACTTC. It is translated as CASSRLQDSIQYF. Using reference TRBV11-3 and TRBJ2-4 for the parts outside the CDR3, the full variable domain is EAGVVQSPRYKIIEKKQPVAFWCNPISGHNTLYWYLQNLGQGPELLIRYENEEAVDDSQLPKDRFSAERLKGVDSTLKIQPAELGDSAVYLCASSRLQDSIQYFGAGTRLSVL.

V is TRBV28 and J is TRBJ2-7, with D perhaps matching TRBD2 (6 bases). The CDR3 is 15 amino acids. CDR1 and CDR2 from the germline V gene are MDHEN and SYDVKM. V dropped 6 bases and J dropped 3 bases, with 18 bases sitting between them. CDR3 DNA: TGTGCCAGCAGAACCGGGGGACCGACCCACTACGAGCAGTACTTC. Its translation: CASRTGGPTHYEQYF.

V usage is TRBV27 and J usage is TRBJ1-2, with 8 nucleotides matching TRBD1. The CDR3 has 20 amino acids. The ends lost 5 bases at V and 5 bases at J; junction bases unmatched: 25. Per germline, CDR1 MNHEY and CDR2 SMNVEV (reference sequence). CDR3 in amino acids: CASSPKLQRTGPSFGYGYTF. CDR3 nucleotides: TGTGCCAGCAGTCCTAAACTTCAAAGGACAGGGCCTTCCTTTGGATATGGCTACACCTTC.

This clone was observed a single time. The rearrangement links TRBV5-4 to TRBJ1-4; 7 bases are shared with TRBD1. Per germline, CDR1 SGHNT and CDR2 YYREEE (reference sequence). This CDR3 is 13 amino acids long. Germline trimming cut 2 bases from V and 7 bases from J; bases unmatched to any gene: 2. CDR3 bases: TGTGCCAGCAGCTTCGGGACAGTTGAAAAACTGTTTTTT. This codes for CASSFGTVEKLFF. Together with reference TRBV5-4 and TRBJ1-4, the CDR3 gives the full variable domain: ETGVTQSPTHLIKTRGQQVTLRCSSQSGHNTVSWYQQALGQGPQFIFQYYREEENGRGNFPPRFSGLQFPNYSSELNVNALELDDSALYLCASSFGTVEKLFFGSGTQLSVL.

The CDR3 sequence is CASSEIENEKLFF. Written as DNA, the CDR3 is TGTGCCAGCAGTGAGATCGAGAATGAAAAACTGTTTTTT. This sequence joins TRBV6-1 and TRBJ1-4; no definite D call. Germline CDR1 is MNHNS and CDR2 is SASEGT. Between the trimmed V and J ends, which lost 3 bases and 5 bases, there was a span of 7 bases. The CDR3 totals 13 residues.

This clone was observed a single time. J is TRBJ1-1 and V is TRBV5-6; D call uncertain. The CDR3 totals 11 residues. V lost 0 bases, J lost 11 bases, and 8 bases lay in between. In germline, CDR1 is SGHDT, CDR2 YYEEEE. CDR3 in DNA: TGTGCCAGCAGCTTGGCGGGATCGGCTTTCTTT. It codes for CASSLAGSAFF.

Here the CDR3 reads CASSLEGGQTQYF. As DNA, the CDR3 is TGTGCCAGCAGCTTAGAGGGAGGGCAGACCCAGTACTTC. The chain carries TRBV7-2 and TRBJ2-5; 7 nucleotides agree with TRBD2. CDR1 and CDR2 from the germline V gene are SGHTA and FQGNSA. The V and J ends lost 1 base and 6 bases, in that order; junction bases with no gene match: 2. The CDR3 has 13 residues. The entire variable domain, with the rest obtained from reference TRBV7-2 and TRBJ2-5, is as follows: GAGVSQSPSNKVTEKGKDVELRCDPISGHTALYWYRQSLGQGLEFLIYFQGNSAPDKSGLPSDRFSAERTGGSVSTLTIQRTQQEDSAVYLCASSLEGGQTQYFGPGTRLLVL.

The rearrangement links TRBV2 to TRBJ1-4; 10 positions match TRBD1. Losses at the gene ends were 8 bases for V and 8 bases for J; bases not matched to a gene: 8. There are 14 residues in the CDR3. Germline values: CDR1 SNHLY, CDR2 FYNNEI. The CDR3: CASVTGTGAEKLFF. The CDR3, as DNA: TGTGCCAGCGTTACCGGGACAGGGGCAGAAAAACTGTTTTTT.

The chain uses TRBV21-1 and TRBJ2-1; TRBD2 was called by the table and not checked on the DNA. TRBV21-1 is deemed a pseudogene. This CDR3 has 17 amino acids. This chain's CDR3 is CASSTRDHQNTYNEQFF. As DNA, the CDR3 is TGTGCCAGCAGCACGCGGGACCACCAAAACACCTACAATGAGCAGTTCTTC.

The chain carries TRBV6-5 and TRBJ2-1, with D uncertain. CDR1 MNHEY and CDR2 SVGAGI come from the germline V gene. The CDR3 contains 15 residues. Trimming stripped 6 bases from V and 3 bases from J, with 15 bases between. This CDR3 reads CASRFQVANYNEQFF. The DNA of the CDR3 is TGTGCCAGCAGATTCCAGGTGGCTAACTACAATGAGCAGTTCTTC.

The chain is built from TRBV28 and TRBJ2-1; no definite D call. CDR3 size: 15 residues. Germline V gene lookup returns CDR1 MDHEN and CDR2 SYDVKM. The V and J ends lost 3 bases and 4 bases respectively, with 13 bases between them. The CDR3 spells CASSFWTRRYNEQFF. Here the CDR3 DNA reads TGTGCCAGCAGTTTTTGGACCAGACGGTACAATGAGCAGTTCTTC. Full variable domain (remainder filled in from reference TRBV28 and TRBJ2-1): DVKVTQSSRYLVKRTGEKVFLECVQDMDHENMFWYRQDPGLGLRLIYFSYDVKMKEKGDIPEGYSVSREKKERFSLILESASTNQTSMYLCASSFWTRRYNEQFFGPGTRLTVL.

The chain carries TRBV6-1 and TRBJ2-7, with unresolved D. The CDR3 extends over 17 amino acids. CDR1 is MNHNS and CDR2 is SASEGT in the germline V gene. Trimming left V 4 bases short and J 0 bases short, with 19 bases between. DNA for the CDR3: TGTGCCAGCAGTGCAAATTTTCAGGCGAGGAGCTCCTACGAGCAGTACTTC. Translating gives CASSANFQARSSYEQYF.

J is TRBJ1-1 and V is TRBV29-1, with 8 nucleotides matching TRBD1. The CDR3 loop spans 13 amino acids. The V and J ends lost 7 bases and 2 bases, in that order; junction bases with no gene match: 6. Per the germline V gene, CDR1 is SQVTM and CDR2 is ANQGSEA. The CDR3 bases are TGCAGCGGGAAGGGACAGGCCAACACTGAAGCTTTCTTT. The encoded protein is CSGKGQANTEAFF.

The rearrangement uses TRBV5-6 and TRBJ2-7; TRBD1 aligns across 12 bases. This CDR3 has 15 residues. Trimming removed 4 bases from V and 7 bases from J; junction bases left unmatched: 9. Germline values: CDR1 SGHDT, CDR2 YYEEEE. The CDR3 nucleotides read TGTGCCAGCAGCCTTCCGGGACAGGGGGCGAAGGAGCAGTACTTC. Residues: CASSLPGQGAKEQYF.

The V gene is TRBV23-1, the J gene TRBJ1-5; D is perhaps TRBD1 (6 bases). TRBV23-1 is noted as an ORF with a role that remains uncertain. The CDR3 consists of 15 residues. V lost 2 bases and J 7 bases, leaving 15 bases between the germline ends. Here the CDR3 reads CASSQSGQFPQPQHF. The CDR3 bases are TGCGCCAGCAGTCAAAGCGGACAGTTCCCCCAGCCCCAGCATTTT.

In this sample, this clone turned up once. J is TRBJ2-1 and V is TRBV19, with 13 positions matching TRBD2. This CDR3 is built from 18 residues. V trimming: 7 bases; J trimming: 1 base; junction bases outside the gene matches: 10. Germline-derived CDR1 and CDR2 are LNHDA and SQIVND (reference sequence). CDR3 loop: CASKGLAGDQGSYNEQFF. The CDR3 DNA reads as TGTGCCAGTAAAGGACTAGCGGGAGACCAGGGATCCTACAATGAGCAGTTCTTC.

The chain combines TRBV2 with TRBJ2-7; no reliable D call. CDR3 length: 13 residues. Trimming removed 7 bases from V and 0 bases from J, with 10 bases in between. CDR1 is SNHLY and CDR2 is FYNNEI in the germline V gene. The CDR3 loop reads CASTLGSSYEQYF. The CDR3 DNA follows: TGTGCCAGCACGTTGGGAAGCTCCTACGAGCAGTACTTC.

The chain carries TRBV18 and TRBJ2-5; D gene unclear. CDR3 size: 13 residues. Trimming took 5 bases from V and 4 from J, leaving 11 bases between them. Germline lookup yields CDR1 KGHSH and CDR2 LQKENI. As DNA, the CDR3 is TGTGCCAGCTCAGATGTGTGGTCAGAGACCCAGTACTTC. It yields the protein CASSDVWSETQYF.

On this clone itself: The sample holds other DNA sequences that translate to the same CDR3. This sequence joins TRBV7-2 and TRBJ1-4; the D is unclear. CDR1 is SGHTA and CDR2 is FQGNSA in the germline V gene. CDR3 length: 11 residues. V lost 5 bases, J lost 4 bases, and 2 bases lay in between. The CDR3 DNA reads as TGTGCCAGCAGCCTTAATGAAAAACTGTTTTTT. It codes for CASSLNEKLFF.

V gene TRBV7-6 combines with J gene TRBJ2-2, with D perhaps TRBD1 or TRBD2 (5 bases each). Per the germline V gene, CDR1 is SGHVS and CDR2 is FNYEAQ. The CDR3 loop spans 17 amino acids. V was clipped by 1 base and J by 0 bases, with 12 bases between them. This chain's CDR3 is CASSLDRRDPNTGELFF. The CDR3 region has the DNA TGTGCCAGCAGCTTAGACCGACGGGACCCGAACACCGGGGAGCTGTTTTTT.

The rearrangement uses TRBV2 and TRBJ1-4, with a weak D call TRBD1 (6 bases). Germline V lookup: CDR1 SNHLY, CDR2 FYNNEI. The CDR3 length is 15 residues. Trimming removed 2 bases from V and 7 bases from J, with 14 bases in between. The CDR3 is CASSELEGGGEKLFF. For the CDR3, the DNA is TGTGCCAGCAGTGAACTCGAGGGGGGCGGTGAAAAACTGTTTTTT.

The V gene is TRBV6-5, the J gene TRBJ2-7; 7 bases fit TRBD1. Unmatched junction bases numbered 10, after V lost 5 bases and J lost 3 bases. Germline V lookup: CDR1 MNHEY, CDR2 SVGAGI. The CDR3 contains 15 residues. Here the CDR3 reads CASSADRDAYYEQYF. CDR3 sequence (DNA): TGTGCCAGCAGTGCCGACAGGGATGCCTACTACGAGCAGTACTTC.

The chain joins TRBV27 to TRBJ2-1, with 15 bases lining up with TRBD2. V shed 5 bases, J shed 4 bases, and the junction held 6 bases outside the gene matches. Germline CDR1 reads MNHEY; CDR2 reads SMNVEV (reference sequence). This CDR3 region has 17 residues. The CDR3 sequence is CASSRLGTSGRYNEQFF. The CDR3 DNA is TGTGCCAGCAGTAGGTTAGGGACTAGCGGGAGGTACAATGAGCAGTTCTTC.

The genes are TRBV2 and TRBJ2-2, with 9 nucleotides matching TRBD2. CDR1 and CDR2 (germline): SNHLY, FYNNEI. The CDR3 is 15 amino acids. With 4 bases clipped from V and 4 bases from J, the junction kept 4 bases outside the gene matches. CDR3 sequence reads: CASSVLAGSTGELFF. DNA of the CDR3: TGTGCCAGCAGTGTCCTAGCGGGGTCCACCGGGGAGCTGTTTTTT.

The chain uses TRBV27 and TRBJ2-7; perhaps TRBD1 as D (5 bases). CDR1 and CDR2 from the germline V gene are MNHEY and SMNVEV (reference sequence). Between the trimmed V and J ends, which lost 2 bases and 1 base, there was a span of 15 bases. The CDR3 totals 16 residues. In nucleotides, the CDR3 is TGTGCCAGCAGTTTACAGGGCAGATCTTTTTCCTACGAGCAGTACTTC. Translating gives CASSLQGRSFSYEQYF.

This clone has just one count. The V call is TRBV10-3, the J call TRBJ1-1, with D perhaps matching TRBD1 (6 bases). The V gene lost 6 bases and the J gene lost 0 bases, with 23 bases spanning the gap. This CDR3 has 18 residues. The V gene's germline CDR1 is ENHRY and CDR2 SYGVKD. The CDR3 nucleotides are TGTGCCATCAGCGCCAAAATGGGGCAGGGGAGTATGAACACTGAAGCTTTCTTT. Translation: CAISAKMGQGSMNTEAFF.

The rearrangement uses TRBV6-5 and TRBJ1-2; D gene unclear. Germline V gives CDR1 MNHEY, CDR2 SVGAGI. V lost 5 bases to trimming and J lost 0 bases, with 10 bases between them. This CDR3 has 14 residues. CDR3 amino acids: CASSRPQTNYGYTF. The CDR3 DNA reads TGTGCCAGCAGTCGACCCCAGACTAACTATGGCTACACCTTC.

This chain connects TRBV28 to TRBJ2-3, with TRBD2 matching over 8 bases. Unmatched junction bases numbered 7, after V lost 6 bases and J lost 5 bases. This CDR3 has 14 amino acids. The V gene's germline CDR1 is MDHEN and CDR2 SYDVKM. The CDR3 reads CASRPAGVQDTQYF. The CDR3 coding sequence is TGTGCCAGCAGGCCAGCGGGAGTTCAAGATACGCAGTATTTT.